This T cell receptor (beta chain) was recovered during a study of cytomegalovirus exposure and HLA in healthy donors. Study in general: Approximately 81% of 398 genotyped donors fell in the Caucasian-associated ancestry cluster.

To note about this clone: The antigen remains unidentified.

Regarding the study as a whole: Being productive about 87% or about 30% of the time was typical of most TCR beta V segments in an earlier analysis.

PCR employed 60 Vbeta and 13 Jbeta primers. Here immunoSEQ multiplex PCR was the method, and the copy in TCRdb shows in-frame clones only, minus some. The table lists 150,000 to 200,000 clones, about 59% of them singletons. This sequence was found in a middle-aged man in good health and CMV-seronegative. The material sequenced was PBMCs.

The CDR3 loop reads CASSLDSYNEQFF. The CDR3 nucleotides read TGTGCCAGCAGCCTGGACAGCTACAATGAGCAGTTCTTC. The V call is TRBV7-7, the J call TRBJ2-1, with D possibly TRBD1 on 6 matching bases. CDR3 length: 13 amino acids. Germline assignment: CDR1 SSHAT and CDR2 FNYEAQ (reference sequence). Trimming shortened V by 5 bases and J by 3 bases, and 8 bases separated the two germline ends. Complete variable domain (other parts from reference TRBV7-7 and TRBJ2-1): GAGVSQSPRYKVTKRGQDVTLRCDPISSHATLYWYQQALGQGPEFLTYFNYEAQPDKSGLPSDRFSAERPEGSISTLTIQRTEQRDSAMYRCASSLDSYNEQFFGPGTRLTVL.